Reported below is one T cell receptor beta chain. Its antigen is currently unknown. Donors gave about 9.3 milliliters of peripheral blood apiece. Every sample gave at least 5 micrograms of total RNA when it was extracted. This entry is derived from a study of blood T cells in healthy people across ages. The study's findings and limits: Long-lived donors carried more naive CD4+ cells and greater diversity than aged donors.

The authors ran a second PCR of about 6 to 12 cycles using a sample-barcoded 5' primer and a J-beta primer mix. A template-switch adaptor with 12 random nucleotides tagged each cDNA molecule. TCRdb fed the 5' RACE reads into MiXCR, producing one record per CDR3 protein. The data hold 1.5 million to 2 million distinct CDR3 sequences, with 28% observed a single time. The CDR3 is 14 amino acids. Germline loops: CDR1 SGDLS, CDR2 YYNGEE. V dropped 1 base and J dropped 1 base, with 5 bases sitting between them. The receptor was isolated from a woman in her thirties in good health. Sequencing was carried out using blood. The rearrangement uses TRBV9 and TRBJ2-2; D not certain. The CDR3 loop reads CASSVPENTGELFF. In nucleotides, the CDR3 is TGTGCCAGCAGCGTACCAGAGAACACCGGGGAGCTGTTTTTT.